The following is a T cell receptor beta chain sequence with its context. Its specificity is not known. Libraries were prepared by immunoSEQ multiplex PCR; TCRdb keeps only in-frame clonotypes and omits some of them. The profile shows tens of thousands of clones, more than 80% of them singletons. These data belong to a study of OX40 agonist ivuxolimab in advanced cancers. Study results and caveats: With doses of 0.1 to 3.0 mg/kg, CD4+ and CD8+ blood T cells had undergone clonal expansion by week 6.

Germline CDR1 reads MDHEN; CDR2 reads SYDVKM. The CDR3 is made up of 12 amino acids. V was trimmed by 6 bases and J by 10 bases, leaving 15 bases between them. The chain has TRBV28 and TRBJ1-2, with no clear D. The clonotype was recovered from an adult with an advanced solid tumor such as melanoma, head and neck, liver or kidney cancer. This specimen consisted of CD4+ or CD8+ T cells sorted from blood, obtained in a trial of the OX40 agonist ivuxolimab. The CDR3: CASRPGHRVYTF. In DNA form, the CDR3 reads TGTGCCAGCAGGCCCGGGCACCGAGTCTACACCTTC.